This T cell receptor beta chain appears in the sequencing data of a study of T-cell reconstitution after alpha-beta-depleted transplantation in children (TCRdb year 2016). For the study in its entirety: The study quantitatively tracked T-cell immune reconstitution after TCRalphabeta/CD19-depleted allogeneic hematopoietic cell transplantation in children using TCR repertoire profiling. Paper-wide results and their limitations: Over subsequent months, a decline in hyperexpanded clone frequencies was noted, and after one year, T-cell counts and TCRbeta diversity were mostly ascribed to newly produced T cells. In some patients, high TCRbeta diversity at day 60 was attributed to recipient T cells and intrathymic progenitors that had survived conditioning. The apparently early recovery of alphabetaT-cell counts about two months after transplant reportedly depended on only several hundred rapidly expanded clones that came from non-depleted graft cells.

Details on this clonotype: Its antigen remains unidentified. No base qualities exist here, and no much larger clone lies one base off it.

Receptor libraries were prepared by PCR. Instrument on record: Illumina HiSeq 2500. Molecular barcoding was employed in the preparation of TCR libraries, with unique molecular identifiers being used to normalize TCRbeta repertoire quantification. TCRdb trimmed the raw reads at Q25, called clones with MiXCR and kept productive beta chains. Identical CDR3 protein sequences are pooled into one entry, listed with their most common genes and DNA. Counted in this sample were 500,000 to 750,000 distinct CDR3 sequences; 20% to 30% of them appeared once. Approximately 33% of the sample belongs to the ten largest clones. Interpreted using the paper, the treatment or condition label stands for: allogeneic hematopoietic cell transplantation with graft depleted of TCRalphabeta T cells and CD19 B cells. The children who served as transplant recipients had been given grafts of TCRalphabeta/CD19-depleted allogeneic hematopoietic cells.

The receptor comes from a boy under two years old with Wiskott-Aldrich syndrome, due to receive a stem cell transplant. The source was PBMCs, collected before TCRalphabeta/CD19-depleted stem cell transplant.

The CDR3: CSASILGVETQYF. The sequenced DNA: TGCAGTGCTAGCATTCTCGGAGTAGAGACCCAGTACTTC. The rearrangement joined TRBV20-1 to TRBJ2-5; the D gene remains uncertain. V is shortened by 3 bases, J by 4 bases, and the region joining them spans 12 bases. Spanning cysteine to phenylalanine, the CDR3 consists of 13 amino acids. This entry keeps only the CDR3 DNA: 39 bases, framed from base 1. CDR1 and CDR2 were assigned from the germline V gene (reference sequence) as DFQATT and SNEGSKA.